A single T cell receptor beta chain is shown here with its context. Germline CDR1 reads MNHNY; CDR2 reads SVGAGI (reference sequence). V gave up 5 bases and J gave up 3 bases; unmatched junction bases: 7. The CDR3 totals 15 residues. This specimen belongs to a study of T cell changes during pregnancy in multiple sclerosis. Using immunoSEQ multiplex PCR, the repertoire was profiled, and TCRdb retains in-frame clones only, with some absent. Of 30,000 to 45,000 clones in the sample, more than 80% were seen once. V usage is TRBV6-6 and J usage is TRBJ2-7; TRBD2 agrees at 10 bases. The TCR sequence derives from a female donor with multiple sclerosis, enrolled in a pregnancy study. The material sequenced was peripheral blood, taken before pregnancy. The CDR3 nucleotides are TGTGCCAGCAGTCTTAGAGCGGGAGGGAGCTACGAGCAGTACTTC. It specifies CASSLRAGGSYEQYF.